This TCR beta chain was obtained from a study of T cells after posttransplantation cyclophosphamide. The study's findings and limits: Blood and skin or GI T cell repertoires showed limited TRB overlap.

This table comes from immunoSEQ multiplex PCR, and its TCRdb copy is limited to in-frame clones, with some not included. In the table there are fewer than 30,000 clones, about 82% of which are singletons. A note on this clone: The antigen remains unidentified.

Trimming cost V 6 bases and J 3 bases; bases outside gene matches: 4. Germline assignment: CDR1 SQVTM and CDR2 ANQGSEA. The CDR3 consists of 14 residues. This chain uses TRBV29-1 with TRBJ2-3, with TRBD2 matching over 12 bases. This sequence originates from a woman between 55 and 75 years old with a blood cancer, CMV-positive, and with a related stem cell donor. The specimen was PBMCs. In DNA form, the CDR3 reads TGCAGCGTGAAGACTAGCGGGAGAACAGATACGCAGTATTTT. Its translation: CSVKTSGRTDTQYF.